Listed here are 25 T cell receptor beta chains from one sample, sequenced in a study of low-dose radiotherapy and immunotherapy resistance in tumors. TRAV- and TRBV-specific primers were used for first-strand cDNA, which covered alpha and beta chains. Both a constant-region primer and a V-primer adapter served to amplify TCRs across roughly 22 PCR cycles. TCRdb redid the calling of the reads with MiXCR, one entry per CDR3 protein. The sample has 100,000 or so distinct CDR3 sequences, roughly 20% seen once; the top ten hold roughly 4.3%. Specified time point: after trial treatment. Treatment of the sample: LDRT plus nivolumab, ipilimumab, low-dose cyclophosphamide and aspirin (RACIN trial). Sequencing used PBMCs, obtained after low-dose radiotherapy plus immunotherapy. Every receptor here comes from a male donor with prostate cancer.

This clonotype was seen many times. This chain joins TRBV5-1 and TRBJ2-1, with TRBD2 matching over 9 bases. CDR1 and CDR2 from the germline V gene are SGHRS and YFSETQ. There are 15 residues in the CDR3. The V gene end was trimmed by 4 bases and the J gene end by 6 bases; junction bases not matched to a gene: 8. CDR3 loop: CASSAASGGFNEQFF. As DNA, the CDR3 is TGCGCCAGCAGCGCGGCGAGCGGGGGGTTCAATGAGCAGTTCTTC.

At least ten counts were recorded for this clonotype. V usage is TRBV6-1 and J usage is TRBJ1-4; D might be TRBD1 (5 bases). The CDR3 totals 15 residues. Germline values: CDR1 MNHNS, CDR2 SASEGT. The ends were cut back, 3 bases at V and 8 bases at J, with 16 bases in the middle. The CDR3 nucleotides are TGTGCCAGCAGTGACGCCGGGGGGAGACGGGAAAAACTGTTTTTT. Protein sequence: CASSDAGGRREKLFF.

This clonotype was recorded once. This probably arose from a read error, given a far larger clone one base away. The V gene is TRBV5-3, the J gene TRBJ2-7; a possible D gene is TRBD2 (5 bases). TRBV5-3 is recorded as an ORF, its role being uncertain. There are 13 residues in the CDR3. The ends were cut back, 8 bases at V and 7 bases at J, with 19 bases in the middle. CDR3 sequence: CASSPEGYNEQYF. The CDR3, as DNA: TGTGCCAGCAGTCCCGAGGGATACAATGAGCAGTACTTC.

In its sample, this clonotype was seen many times. V is TRBV19 and J is TRBJ2-7; D is unclear. The germline CDR1 and CDR2 sequences are LNHDA and SQIVND (reference sequence). CDR3 length: 13 residues. With 11 bases removed from V and 7 bases from J, the gap between germline ends came to 21 bases. The CDR3: CARPVPGLREQYF. In nucleotides, the CDR3 is TGTGCCCGCCCCGTGCCGGGCCTCCGGGAGCAGTACTTC.

This clonotype was picked up many times. This rearrangement joins TRBV18 to TRBJ2-3; D is unresolved. The CDR3 sequence is 14 residues long. Between the trimmed V and J ends, which lost 8 bases and 1 base, there was a span of 13 bases. Germline-derived CDR1 and CDR2 are KGHSH and LQKENI. CDR3 region: CASHTRAGTDTQYF. The DNA for the CDR3 is TGTGCCAGCCACACCAGAGCAGGCACAGATACGCAGTATTTT.

This clonotype was seen at least ten times. At one of its ends the junction is not consistent with the germline gene, which may arise from a read error. The V and J genes are TRBV5-1 and TRBJ2-1, with TRBD2 as a possible D gene (6 bases). The CDR3 length is 17 residues. Germline-derived CDR1 and CDR2 are SGHRS and YFSETQ. CDR3 loop: CASSEGMTRGGYNEQFF. CDR3 nucleotides: TGTGCCAGCAGCGAAGGGATGACGCGGGGAGGATACAATGAGCAGTTCTTC.

Ten or more counts support this clonotype. This chain uses TRBV29-1 with TRBJ2-7; TRBD1 matches 11 bases. J was trimmed by 1 base and V by 5 bases; bases with no gene match: 7. CDR1 and CDR2 from the germline V gene are SQVTM and ANQGSEA. CDR3 length: 15 amino acids. The CDR3 reads CSVTGTGGGSYEQYF. For the CDR3, the DNA is TGCAGCGTTACCGGGACAGGGGGAGGTTCCTACGAGCAGTACTTC.

This chain links TRBV7-3 with TRBJ2-1; 9 positions match TRBD2. Trimming at V came to 5 bases and at J to 9 bases, leaving 11 bases not matched to a gene. This CDR3 is built from 15 residues. The germline V gene has CDR1 SGHTA and CDR2 FQGTGA. CDR3 residues: CASSRRGGGAGEQFF. The DNA of the CDR3 is TGTGCCAGCAGCCGCCGGGGCGGGGGGGCGGGTGAGCAGTTCTTC.

In its sample, this clonotype was seen many times. The chain joins TRBV7-9 to TRBJ2-7; D is unclear. Germline-derived CDR1 and CDR2 are SEHNR and FQNEAQ (reference sequence). Trimming took off 4 bases at V and 2 bases at J, with 12 bases between the two ends. The CDR3 totals 14 residues. The CDR3 region has the DNA TGTGCCAGCAGCTCCCCCGCAGGAGCCTACGAGCAGTACTTC. This translates into CASSSPAGAYEQYF. The full variable domain, its missing parts supplied by reference TRBV7-9 and TRBJ2-7, is DTGVSQNPRHKITKRGQNVTFRCDPISEHNRLYWYRQTLGQGPEFLTYFQNEAQLEKSRLLSDRFSAERPKGSFSTLEIQRTEQGDSAMYLCASSSPAGAYEQYFGPGTRLTVT.

Ten or more counts support this clonotype. This chain links TRBV5-1 with TRBJ2-7, with D perhaps matching TRBD2 (7 bases). Looked up from germline, CDR1 is SGHRS and CDR2 is YFSETQ. The CDR3 consists of 15 residues. V dropped 6 bases and J dropped 1 base, with 17 bases sitting between them. The CDR3 sequence is CASTIGGARSYEQYF. The DNA for the CDR3 is TGCGCCAGCACCATAGGGGGGGCCCGTTCCTACGAGCAGTACTTC.

This clonotype was seen ten or more times. The chain has TRBV2 and TRBJ2-7, with 8 bases that match TRBD1. The J segment lost 3 bases and the V segment lost 6 bases, leaving 7 bases of the junction unmatched. CDR3 length: 14 amino acids. Germline CDR1 reads SNHLY; CDR2 reads FYNNEI. The chain's CDR3 is CASRWTGMNYEQYF. The DNA for the CDR3 is TGTGCCAGCAGGTGGACAGGGATGAACTACGAGCAGTACTTC.

This clonotype has a count of ten or more. CDR3 nucleotides: TGTGCCAGCAGCTTTGAGGGGGGAGGTCAGCCCCAGCATTTT. Translation gives CASSFEGGGQPQHF. This rearrangement joins TRBV7-2 to TRBJ1-5, with D perhaps matching TRBD1 (6 bases). Trimming left V 3 bases short and J 6 bases short, with 12 bases between. This CDR3 contains 14 residues. CDR1 is SGHTA, CDR2 FQGNSA, per germline.

This clonotype was observed at least ten times. The CDR3 here is CASSSNGETQYF. In DNA, the CDR3 is TGTGCCAGCAGTTCCAACGGGGAGACCCAGTACTTC. The chain has TRBV6-6 and TRBJ2-5; unclear D gene. The germline V gene has CDR1 MNHNY and CDR2 SVGAGI (reference sequence). Trimming cost V 4 bases and J 5 bases, with 8 bases left between them. The CDR3 is 12 amino acids.

This clonotype showed up many times. This chain connects TRBV29-1 to TRBJ1-1; possibly TRBD1 for D (6 bases). Looked up from germline, CDR1 is SQVTM and CDR2 is ANQGSEA. This CDR3 comprises 13 residues. Trimming took off 6 bases at V and 0 bases at J, with 11 bases between the two ends. CDR3 in amino acids: CSVGRGLNTEAFF. The CDR3 coding sequence is TGCAGCGTGGGCCGGGGGCTGAACACTGAAGCTTTCTTT.

This clonotype was detected many times. The chain recombines TRBV3-1 with TRBJ2-1, with 11 bases lining up with TRBD2. Germline CDR1 reads LGHDT; CDR2 reads YNNKEL (reference sequence). Trimming cost V 5 bases and J 4 bases; bases outside gene matches: 4. The CDR3 has 15 amino acids. The CDR3 here is CASSVTSGTYNEQFF. For the CDR3, the DNA is TGTGCCAGCAGCGTGACTAGCGGGACTTACAATGAGCAGTTCTTC.

There are many counts of this clonotype. The rearrangement uses TRBV19 and TRBJ2-7; 9 nucleotides agree with TRBD1. Unmatched junction bases numbered 6, after V lost 3 bases and J lost 6 bases. Germline-derived CDR1 and CDR2 are LNHDA and SQIVND (reference sequence). There are 14 residues in the CDR3. CDR3 in amino acids: CASSIDRDRVEQYF. DNA for the CDR3: TGTGCCAGTAGTATCGACCGGGACAGGGTCGAGCAGTACTTC.

This clonotype was counted at least ten times. The CDR3 loop is CASSFFAYEQYF. The CDR3 DNA reads TGTGCCAGCAGCTTCTTCGCCTACGAGCAGTACTTC. The V gene is TRBV7-9, the J gene TRBJ2-7, with D uncertain. Germline assignment: CDR1 SEHNR and CDR2 FQNEAQ (reference sequence). V lost 3 bases and J 2 bases, leaving 5 bases between the germline ends. The CDR3 is 12 residues long.

The CDR3 DNA is TGTGCCAGTAGTATTCCAGGGGTAGAGAGCAATCAGCCCCAGCATTTT. It encodes CASSIPGVESNQPQHF. The rearrangement links TRBV19 to TRBJ1-5; TRBD1 is a possible D gene (6 bases). Trimming took 3 bases from V and 1 from J, leaving 13 bases between them. From germline, CDR1 is LNHDA and CDR2 SQIVND (reference sequence). This CDR3 is 16 amino acids long.

This chain joins TRBV27 and TRBJ2-3, with 13 bases fitting TRBD2. The CDR3 length is 15 residues. From germline, CDR1 is MNHEY and CDR2 SMNVEV (reference sequence). Trimming cost V 8 bases and J 1 base; bases outside gene matches: 3. Written as DNA, the CDR3 is TGTGCCAGCCCCGGGACTAGCGGGGGCACAGATACGCAGTATTTT. Its translation is CASPGTSGGTDTQYF.

This clonotype was detected ten times or more. The chain has TRBV20-1 and TRBJ2-5, with D possibly being TRBD1 (5 bases). The ends were cut back, 3 bases at V and 0 bases at J, with 11 bases in the middle. The CDR3 is 14 residues long. Looked up from germline, CDR1 is DFQATT and CDR2 is SNEGSKA (reference sequence). CDR3 bases: TGCAGTGCTAGTGGTGCAGGGAACCAAGAGACCCAGTACTTC. Its protein product is CSASGAGNQETQYF.

This clonotype was observed many times. This chain connects TRBV5-5 to TRBJ2-5; D unresolved. The CDR3 extends over 18 amino acids. Trimming stripped 7 bases from V and 3 bases from J, with 28 bases between. The V gene's germline CDR1 is SGHKS and CDR2 YYEKEE (reference sequence). Here the CDR3 DNA reads TGTGCCAGCGTGGGTCTCTCCCACGGCGCTGATTTAAAAGAGACCCAGTACTTC. Translated: CASVGLSHGADLKETQYF.

The CDR3 DNA reads as TGTGCCAACCTTCGCGGGGCGGGGGGGGCCAACGTCCTGACTTTC. It is translated as CANLRGAGGANVLTF. V is TRBV2 and J is TRBJ2-6; D may be TRBD2 (6 bases). V was clipped by 10 bases and J by 4 bases, with 17 bases between them. This CDR3 has 15 residues. Germline-derived CDR1 and CDR2 are SNHLY and FYNNEI.

The sample holds many counts of this clonotype. V gene TRBV4-3 combines with J gene TRBJ2-3; TRBD2 matches 9 bases. This CDR3 comprises 18 residues. Germline V gives CDR1 LGHNA, CDR2 YSLEER. With 4 bases clipped from V and 5 bases from J, the junction kept 16 bases outside the gene matches. The CDR3 region is CASSLIPIRGGAIDTQYF. The CDR3 nucleotides are TGCGCCAGCAGCCTTATTCCGATCCGCGGGGGGGCGATAGATACGCAGTATTTT.

This clonotype was seen many times. The chain links TRBV12-3 or TRBV12-4 to TRBJ1-5, with D possibly being TRBD1 (5 bases). Trimming shortened V by 8 bases and J by 4 bases, and 9 bases separated the two germline ends. There are 12 residues in the CDR3. The chain's CDR3 is CASSDRNQPQHF. CDR3 bases: TGTGCCAGCTCCGACAGAAATCAGCCCCAGCATTTT.

Notes on this clonotype: The likely explanation is a read error, given a far larger clone one base away. This chain joins TRBV5-8 and TRBJ2-1, with D perhaps matching TRBD2 (7 bases). Trimming shortened V by 4 bases and J by 6 bases, and 23 bases separated the two germline ends. The CDR3 is 17 amino acids. Germline CDR1 reads SGHTS; CDR2 reads YDEGEE. The CDR3 nucleotides read TGTGCCAGCAGCCCGGCCGCGGGTAGGGGGGGATCCAATGAGCAGTTCTTC. Its translation: CASSPAAGRGGSNEQFF.